This is a list of T cell receptor beta chains from one sample in a study of blood T cell repertoires in COVID-19. TCRdb's copy holds only in-frame clones and misses some; the assay was immunoSEQ multiplex PCR. The data hold about 500,000 clones, with roughly nine tenths observed a single time. The sample consisted of PBMCs or T cells enriched from blood (not recorded which). The receptors were sampled from a woman aged 18-35 years who had recovered from COVID-19. Both conserved end residues are trimmed from each CDR3.

V	J	CDR3
TRBV28	TRBJ1-2	ASSLDPSGIQNYGYT
TRBV11-2	TRBJ2-1	ASSFIPSSYNEQF
TRBV5-5	TRBJ2-5	ASSPGLEKGETQY
TRBV2	TRBJ2-1	ANQAGTGANEQF
TRBV3-1/TRBV3-2	TRBJ2-3	ASSQDLAGGLRSDTQY
TRBV30	TRBJ1-2	AWTRTAYGYT
TRBV4-1	TRBJ1-1	ASSTRGLGTEAF
TRBV3-1/TRBV3-2	TRBJ2-1	ASSQTTSGNNEQF
TRBV18	TRBJ1-1	ASSPPTGGTTEAF
TRBV29-1	TRBJ2-1	SVGPRAGQF
TRBV6-5	TRBJ1-5	ASSFQPQH
TRBV2	TRBJ2-5	ASSSTSSYQETQY
TRBV7-6	TRBJ2-1	ASSLSGGPNEQF
TRBV28	TRBJ1-2	ASSLPTGGASYT
TRBV2	TRBJ1-1	ASREERGNTEAF
TRBV9	TRBJ1-6	ASSEGLYNSPLH
TRBV7-9	TRBJ2-3	ASRPPGQPSTDTQY
TRBV15	TRBJ2-3	ATSTLSQGGTSTDTQY
TRBV5-1	TRBJ1-6	ASSSNRAENSPLH
TRBV2	TRBJ1-2	ASSEDGESRNGYT
TRBV10-3	TRBJ1-2	ALHTGTGGSPDGYT
TRBV18	TRBJ1-2	ASSPRTGTGEDGYT
TRBV7-3	TRBJ2-2	ASSSTSGGTGELF
TRBV15	TRBJ1-1	ATSRVEEWNTEAF
TRBV4-2	TRBJ2-1	ASSLRLAGGNNEQF
TRBV4-1	TRBJ1-5	ASSQEWDRGTQPQH
TRBV5-1	TRBJ2-7	ASSLGGQTEQY
TRBV4-1	TRBJ1-5	ASSGGQGRNQPQH
TRBV5-6	TRBJ2-7	ASSVTGTGWLYEQY
TRBV6-1	TRBJ1-2	ASSEDASLNYGYT
TRBV10-3	TRBJ1-3	AIRAMGGNTIY
TRBV5-4	TRBJ2-3	ASSLGLAGGRGGDTQY
TRBV5-1	TRBJ2-7	ASSLEAGGSYEQY
TRBV30	TRBJ2-7	AWRIFSRDKISYEQY
TRBV2	TRBJ2-3	ASSRLAGDVTDTQY
TRBV18	TRBJ2-2	ASSFGQGANTGELF
TRBV4-2	TRBJ1-3	ASSPESAGNTIY
TRBV4-2	TRBJ2-2	ASSQDITGLTGELF
TRBV7-9	TRBJ2-3	ASSLRGGADTQY
TRBV4-2	TRBJ2-5	ASSQGPGETQY
TRBV30	TRBJ1-2	AWSAGTLRYGYT
TRBV5-1	TRBJ2-5	ASSLSPGAGETQY
TRBV6-1	TRBJ1-1	ASSDYSDTEAF
TRBV5-1	TRBJ2-5	ASSVGGVRETQY
TRBV4-1	TRBJ1-5	ASSQDTVYNQPQH
TRBV28	TRBJ1-2	ASSLTWSEGGYT
TRBV5-1	TRBJ2-3	ASSLEPEDTQY
TRBV6-4	TRBJ2-1	ASSDSSQGDYNEQF
TRBV6-5	TRBJ2-1	ASAPQTTVNNEQF
TRBV5-4	TRBJ2-2	ASSLGQGDTGELF
TRBV3-1/TRBV3-2	TRBJ1-1	ASSKMGGTEAF
TRBV25-1	TRBJ2-7	ASGASGGEQY
TRBV5-1	TRBJ1-4	ASRDPHRGLEEKLF
TRBV18	TRBJ1-1	ASLGLDRDTEAF
TRBV7-8	TRBJ1-5	ASSLSRRDQPQH